The 32 T cell receptor beta chains below all came from one sample that was sequenced in a study of blood T cell repertoires in COVID-19 (TCRdb year 2020). Receptor amplification or capture employed the immunoSEQ multiplex PCR assay. TCRdb obtained this table from immuneACCESS and retained in-frame rearrangements with V and J assigned. These tables miss some clones; where compared with another copy, unresolved V genes account for less than half of the shortfall, and the remainder is unexplained. For this sample the table gives tens of thousands of clones, of which roughly 84% were detected only once. Of the sample, 4.9% is held by the ten largest clones. The sequenced sample consisted of peripheral blood. Every receptor here comes from a woman aged 80 or older with acute or convalescent COVID-19.

The gene calls are TRBV7-9 and TRBJ2-7; 8 bases line up with TRBD1. The trim removed 5 bases at V and 4 bases at J, leaving 7 bases unmatched. The CDR3 consists of 14 residues. CDR1 is SEHNR and CDR2 is FQNEAQ in the germline V gene (reference sequence). CDR3 loop: CASSQGQGWYEQYF. CDR3 sequence (DNA): TGTGCCAGCAGCCAAGGACAGGGTTGGTACGAGCAGTACTTC.

The CDR3 DNA reads as TGTGCCAGCAGTACAGCGGGGGGGCTGGGTACGCAGTATTTT. Its translation is CASSTAGGLGTQYF. This chain connects TRBV25-1 to TRBJ2-3, with 10 bases lining up with TRBD2. CDR1 is MGHDK and CDR2 is SYGVNS in the germline V gene. V shed 5 bases, J shed 8 bases, and the junction held 7 bases outside the gene matches. The CDR3 consists of 14 residues.

The chain recombines TRBV27 with TRBJ2-2; TRBD1 aligns across 8 bases. Trimming at V came to 5 bases and at J to 6 bases, leaving 8 bases not matched to a gene. CDR1 is MNHEY and CDR2 is SMNVEV in the germline V gene (reference sequence). This CDR3 comprises 15 residues. CDR3 DNA: TGTGCCAGCAGTACCACCCGACAGGGGCCCGGGGAGCTGTTTTTT. Translating gives CASSTTRQGPGELFF.

The CDR3 spells CASSLSTSGGATDTQYF. Here the CDR3 DNA reads TGTGCCAGCAGCCTCTCGACTAGCGGGGGTGCCACAGATACGCAGTATTTT. The chain links TRBV5-5 to TRBJ2-3; 12 bases fit TRBD2. V was pared by 4 bases and J by 2 bases, with 8 bases of the junction left unmatched. CDR1 SGHKS and CDR2 YYEKEE come from the germline V gene (reference sequence). CDR3 length: 17 residues.

The chain carries TRBV19 and TRBJ1-1; the match to TRBD1 covers 8 bases. With 6 bases clipped from V and 5 bases from J, the junction kept 5 bases outside the gene matches. CDR3 length: 13 residues. Germline V gene sequence: CDR1 LNHDA, CDR2 SQIVND (reference sequence). The CDR3 DNA sequence: TGTGCCAGTAGCCCGGACAGGGAAACTGAAGCTTTCTTT. Its protein is CASSPDRETEAFF.

The chain has TRBV25-1 and TRBJ2-7; 11 bases match TRBD2. V lost 8 bases, J lost 2 bases, and 2 bases stayed unmatched. Per the germline V gene, CDR1 is MGHDK and CDR2 is SYGVNS. The CDR3 sequence is 13 residues long. The DNA of the CDR3 is TGTGCCAGCCGACTAGCGGGGACCTACGAGCAGTACTTC. It is translated as CASRLAGTYEQYF.

The V gene is TRBV2, the J gene TRBJ2-7, with a tentative D call TRBD2 (6 bases). The CDR3 covers 16 residues. Germline CDR1 SNHLY, CDR2 FYNNEI. V shed 3 bases and J shed 3 bases, with 18 bases lying between them. CDR3 bases: TGTGCCAGCAGTGATCCCGCCCAGCGGGTAATCTACGAGCAGTACTTC. Translation gives CASSDPAQRVIYEQYF.

This chain joins TRBV30 and TRBJ2-6; D gene uncertain. Trimming took 1 base from V and 0 from J, leaving 7 bases between them. Germline V gene sequence: CDR1 GTSNPN, CDR2 SVGIG (reference sequence). CDR3 size: 15 residues. In DNA form, the CDR3 reads TGTGCCTGGAGTGATGATAGCTCTGGGGCCAACGTCCTGACTTTC. Its protein product is CAWSDDSSGANVLTF. Full variable domain (missing parts from reference TRBV30 and TRBJ2-6): SQTIHQWPATLVQPVGSPLSLECTVEGTSNPNLYWYRQAAGRGLQLLFYSVGIGQISSEVPQNLSASRPQDRQFILSSKKLLLSDSGFYLCAWSDDSSGANVLTFGAGSRLTVL.

The chain combines TRBV6-6 with TRBJ1-1; no clear D. Trimming took 7 bases from V and 10 from J, leaving 19 bases between them. Looked up from germline, CDR1 is MNHNY and CDR2 is SVGAGI (reference sequence). CDR3 length: 13 amino acids. The CDR3 sequence is CASKPPAAEVAFF. CDR3 in DNA: TGTGCCAGCAAACCTCCCGCGGCTGAGGTAGCTTTCTTT.

The CDR3 DNA sequence: TGTGCCAGCAGTCCTGACAGGGGCCATTACACTGAAGCTTTCTTT. This encodes CASSPDRGHYTEAFF. The chain recombines TRBV28 with TRBJ1-1; TRBD1 aligns across 8 bases. The CDR3 consists of 15 residues. The germline V gene has CDR1 MDHEN and CDR2 SYDVKM. V dropped 5 bases and J dropped 3; count of bases not matched to a gene: 8.

The chain joins TRBV18 to TRBJ2-1, with D possibly matching TRBD1 (6 bases). V was shortened by 3 bases and J by 0 bases, with 15 bases between the two germline ends. The CDR3 length is 17 residues. The germline gives CDR1 KGHSH, CDR2 LQKENI. The CDR3 DNA follows: TGTGCCAGCTCACCTCCCGGGACACCGAGCTCCTACAATGAGCAGTTCTTC. Its protein is CASSPPGTPSSYNEQFF. The complete variable domain, with remaining parts taken from reference TRBV18 and TRBJ2-1, reads NAGVMQNPRHLVRRRGQEARLRCSPMKGHSHVYWYRQLPEEGLKFMVYLQKENIIDESGMPKERFSAEFPKEGPSILRIQQVVRGDSAAYFCASSPPGTPSSYNEQFFGPGTRLTVL.

In DNA, the CDR3 is TGTGCCAGCAGTCCACAGGGGACTGAAGCTTTCTTT. As protein: CASSPQGTEAFF. The chain joins TRBV6-5 to TRBJ1-1, with 7 bases lining up with TRBD1. Germline values: CDR1 MNHEY, CDR2 SVGAGI. CDR3 length: 12 residues. V shed 5 bases and J 5 bases; nucleotides not matched to a gene: 2.

The chain uses TRBV9 and TRBJ2-3, with D tentatively TRBD1 (6 bases). Germline V gene sequence: CDR1 SGDLS, CDR2 YYNGEE. V dropped 2 bases and J dropped 3 bases, with 16 bases sitting between them. The CDR3 consists of 16 residues. The CDR3 spells CASSVLGGGGTDTQYF. The DNA of the CDR3 is TGTGCCAGCAGCGTTCTAGGGGGTGGCGGGACAGATACGCAGTATTTT.

This chain joins TRBV11-1 and TRBJ1-2; D is uncertain. The V gene's germline CDR1 is SGHAT and CDR2 FQDESV (reference sequence). CDR3 size: 15 residues. Trimming left V 5 bases short and J 8 bases short, with 21 bases between. CDR3 DNA: TGTGCCAGCAGCCCCTTAAGCTCCCCTGAGGAAGGCTACACCTTC. The encoded protein is CASSPLSSPEEGYTF.

The chain employs TRBV19 and TRBJ2-5; 8 nucleotides line up with TRBD1. V lost 5 bases and J lost 5; bases outside the gene matches: 4. Looked up from germline, CDR1 is LNHDA and CDR2 is SQIVND (reference sequence). The CDR3 is 13 amino acids. CDR3 amino acids: CASSGYRGETQYF. The CDR3 DNA reads as TGTGCCAGTAGTGGTTACAGGGGGGAGACCCAGTACTTC.

The chain combines TRBV5-5 with TRBJ2-1; the D gene is possibly TRBD1 (5 bases). Trimming removed 1 base at V and 11 bases at J, with 13 bases between. In germline, CDR1 is SGHKS, CDR2 YYEKEE (reference sequence). The CDR3 contains 13 residues. This chain's CDR3 is CASSLFSDTKQFF. The CDR3 coding sequence is TGTGCCAGCAGCTTGTTTTCGGACACAAAGCAGTTCTTC.

The chain links TRBV6-5 to TRBJ2-5; 10 bases fit TRBD2. V shed 6 bases and J 4 bases; nucleotides not matched to a gene: 5. CDR1 and CDR2 (germline): MNHEY, SVGAGI. CDR3 length: 14 residues. For the CDR3, the DNA is TGTGCCAGCAGATTTAGACTAGCGGGAGAGACCCAGTACTTC. Amino acid sequence: CASRFRLAGETQYF.

The chain couples TRBV7-2 to TRBJ2-7; perhaps TRBD1 as D (6 bases). Trimming took off 5 bases at V and 7 bases at J, with 12 bases between the two ends. In germline, CDR1 is SGHTA, CDR2 FQGNSA. The CDR3 runs to 12 residues. The CDR3 loop is CASSRTQGEQYF. The DNA for the CDR3 is TGTGCCAGCAGCCGTACCCAGGGGGAGCAGTACTTC. The full variable domain, its missing parts supplied by reference TRBV7-2 and TRBJ2-7, is GAGVSQSPSNKVTEKGKDVELRCDPISGHTALYWYRQSLGQGLEFLIYFQGNSAPDKSGLPSDRFSAERTGGSVSTLTIQRTQQEDSAVYLCASSRTQGEQYFGPGTRLTVT.

V and J are TRBV19 and TRBJ1-2; D unresolved. The CDR3 has 15 amino acids. Per the germline V gene, CDR1 is LNHDA and CDR2 is SQIVND (reference sequence). V was clipped by 6 bases and J by 2 bases, with 16 bases between them. CDR3 loop: CASSPGGRPNYGYTF. The CDR3, as DNA: TGTGCCAGTAGCCCAGGAGGGCGGCCAAACTATGGCTACACCTTC. Full variable domain (remainder filled in from reference TRBV19 and TRBJ1-2): DGGITQSPKYLFRKEGQNVTLSCEQNLNHDAMYWYRQDPGQGLRLIYYSQIVNDFQKGDIAEGYSVSREKKESFPLTVTSAQKNPTAFYLCASSPGGRPNYGYTFGSGTRLTVV.

The rearrangement uses TRBV6-5 and TRBJ1-1; 9 bases agree with TRBD1. The germline CDR1 and CDR2 sequences are MNHEY and SVGAGI. J gave up 7 bases and V 6 bases, and 9 bases lay outside the gene matches. The CDR3 loop spans 14 amino acids. The CDR3 DNA follows: TGTGCCAGCAGCCGCCTGACAGGGGGGAGTGAAGCTTTCTTT. It yields the protein CASSRLTGGSEAFF.

CDR3 sequence: CSGGGQGHTGELFF. The CDR3 bases are TGCAGCGGGGGAGGACAGGGACACACCGGGGAGCTGTTTTTT. The chain has TRBV29-1 and TRBJ2-2, with 8 bases matching TRBD1. Germline loops: CDR1 SQVTM, CDR2 ANQGSEA. There are 14 residues in the CDR3. V dropped 7 bases and J dropped 3; count of bases not matched to a gene: 7.

This sequence joins TRBV11-2 and TRBJ2-2; 9 positions agree with TRBD2. V gave up 5 bases and J gave up 4 bases; unmatched junction bases: 11. The CDR3 sequence is 17 residues long. Germline lookup yields CDR1 SGHAT and CDR2 FQNNGV. CDR3 bases: TGTGCCAGCAGCCCGCCAGCGGGGGGAATCACCACCGGGGAGCTGTTTTTT. This translates into CASSPPAGGITTGELFF.

CDR3 sequence reads: CASSPTSGSPYEQYF. As DNA, the CDR3 is TGTGCCAGCAGCCCGACTAGCGGGAGCCCCTACGAGCAGTACTTC. The chain combines TRBV3-1 (or the pseudogene TRBV3-2) with TRBJ2-7, with 12 bases aligning to TRBD2. Germline CDR1 and CDR2: LGHDT and YNNKEL (reference sequence). V was pared by 4 bases and J by 2 bases, with 3 bases of the junction left unmatched. This CDR3 has 15 amino acids.

This clone was found once. Here the CDR3 reads CASSSSGRTEAFF. The CDR3 coding sequence is TGTGCCAGCAGTTCCTCAGGGCGTACTGAAGCTTTCTTT. The chain combines TRBV7-9 with TRBJ1-1; a possible D gene is TRBD1 (5 bases). The V and J ends lost 6 bases and 5 bases respectively, with 13 bases between them. Germline-derived CDR1 and CDR2 are SEHNR and FQNEAQ (reference sequence). The CDR3 runs 13 residues.

The chain recombines TRBV5-8 with TRBJ2-5; no firm D call. The V gene's germline CDR1 is SGHTS and CDR2 YDEGEE. This CDR3 has 12 residues. V was cut by 2 bases and J by 5 bases, with 7 bases left in between. The CDR3: CASSFSSETQYF. The CDR3 bases are TGTGCCAGCAGCTTTTCTTCTGAGACCCAGTACTTC.

DNA of the CDR3: TGTGCCAGTAGTATAAAAGCTGGCACAGATACGCAGTATTTT. Amino acids: CASSIKAGTDTQYF. This chain links TRBV19 with TRBJ2-3; D call uncertain. Germline lookup yields CDR1 LNHDA and CDR2 SQIVND (reference sequence). Trimming stripped 2 bases from V and 1 base from J, with 7 bases between. The CDR3 contains 14 residues.

This rearrangement joins TRBV7-9 to TRBJ1-4; 8 bases are a match to TRBD1. The CDR3 contains 15 residues. Per germline, CDR1 SEHNR and CDR2 FQNEAQ (reference sequence). Germline trimming cut 5 bases from V and 5 bases from J; bases unmatched to any gene: 7. The CDR3 coding sequence is TGTGCCAGCAGCCCGACAGGGGAGGAGAATGAAAAACTGTTTTTT. This sequence encodes CASSPTGEENEKLFF.

The chain links TRBV7-3 to TRBJ2-1; 10 bases fit TRBD2. J gave up 9 bases and V 5 bases, and 13 bases lay outside the gene matches. Germline loops: CDR1 SGHTA, CDR2 FQGTGA. The CDR3 is 16 residues long. CDR3 coding DNA: TGTGCCAGCAGCCGCGGCGGGACTAGCGCTGGAGGTGAGCAGTTCTTC. This gives the protein CASSRGGTSAGGEQFF.

The chain has TRBV5-1 and TRBJ2-5; D is perhaps TRBD1 (6 bases). Germline V gene lookup returns CDR1 SGHRS and CDR2 YFSETQ. The ends were cut back, 3 bases at V and 2 bases at J, with 11 bases in the middle. This CDR3 spans 14 amino acids. The CDR3 region has the DNA TGCGCCAGCAGCTCCTACGACAGGCAAGAGACCCAGTACTTC. As protein: CASSSYDRQETQYF.

The rearrangement links TRBV6-2 or TRBV6-3 to TRBJ2-2; D is uncertain. V lost 7 bases and J lost 1, with 10 bases in between. From germline, CDR1 is MNHEY and CDR2 SVGEGT. CDR3 length equals 14 residues. CDR3 loop: CASTPKRNTGELFF. The CDR3 nucleotides are TGTGCCAGCACCCCGAAGAGGAACACCGGGGAGCTGTTTTTT.

The chain has TRBV7-2 and TRBJ2-1; TRBD2 agrees at 13 bases. Germline loops: CDR1 SGHTA, CDR2 FQGNSA. The CDR3 sequence is 18 residues long. Trimming removed 5 bases from V and 2 bases from J; junction bases left unmatched: 9. DNA of the CDR3: TGTGCCAGCAGCACACCCGGGACTAGCGGGGTACCCTACAATGAGCAGTTCTTC. This codes for CASSTPGTSGVPYNEQFF.

V usage is TRBV5-6 and J usage is TRBJ1-3; D unresolved. V was clipped by 2 bases and J by 1 base, with 7 bases between them. Germline loops: CDR1 SGHDT, CDR2 YYEEEE. CDR3 size: 14 residues. CDR3 sequence reads: CASSLRESGNTIYF. The DNA for the CDR3 is TGTGCCAGCAGCTTACGGGAATCTGGAAACACCATATATTTT.